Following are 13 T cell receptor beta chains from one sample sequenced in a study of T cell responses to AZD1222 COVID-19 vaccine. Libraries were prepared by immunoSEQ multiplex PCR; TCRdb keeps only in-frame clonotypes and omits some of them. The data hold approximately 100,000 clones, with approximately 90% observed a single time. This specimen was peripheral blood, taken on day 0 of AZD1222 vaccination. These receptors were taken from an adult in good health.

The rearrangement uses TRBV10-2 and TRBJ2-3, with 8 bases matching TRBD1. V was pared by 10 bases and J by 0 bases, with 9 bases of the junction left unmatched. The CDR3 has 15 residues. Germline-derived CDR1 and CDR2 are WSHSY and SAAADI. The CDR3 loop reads CAIYPGQGSTDTQYF. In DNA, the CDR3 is TGCGCCATCTACCCCGGACAGGGCAGCACAGATACGCAGTATTTT.

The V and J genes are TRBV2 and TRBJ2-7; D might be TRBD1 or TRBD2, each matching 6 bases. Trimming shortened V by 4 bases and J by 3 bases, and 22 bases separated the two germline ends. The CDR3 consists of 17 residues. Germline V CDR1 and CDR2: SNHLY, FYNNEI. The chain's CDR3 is CASSGDRSGSPHYEQYF. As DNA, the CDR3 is TGTGCCAGCAGTGGAGACAGGAGCGGGTCCCCCCACTACGAGCAGTACTTC.

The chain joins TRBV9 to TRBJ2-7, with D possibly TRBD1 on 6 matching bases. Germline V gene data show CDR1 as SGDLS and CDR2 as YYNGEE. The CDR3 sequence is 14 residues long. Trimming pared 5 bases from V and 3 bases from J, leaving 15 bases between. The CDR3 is CASRVPQGHYEQYF. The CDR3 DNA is TGTGCCAGCAGGGTCCCCCAGGGGCACTACGAGCAGTACTTC.

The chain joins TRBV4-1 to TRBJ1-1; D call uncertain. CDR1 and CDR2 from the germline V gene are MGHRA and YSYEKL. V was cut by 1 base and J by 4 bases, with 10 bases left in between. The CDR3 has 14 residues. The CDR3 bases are TGCGCCAGCAGCCAAGGAGGCGGGATCACTGAAGCTTTCTTT. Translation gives CASSQGGGITEAFF.

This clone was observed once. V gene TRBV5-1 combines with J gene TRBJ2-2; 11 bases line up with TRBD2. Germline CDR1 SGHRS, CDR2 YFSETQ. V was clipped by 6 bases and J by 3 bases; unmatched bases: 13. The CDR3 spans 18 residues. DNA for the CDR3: TGCGCCAGCACCCAATTACTAGCGGGGGATGTAGACACCGGGGAGCTGTTTTTT. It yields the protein CASTQLLAGDVDTGELFF. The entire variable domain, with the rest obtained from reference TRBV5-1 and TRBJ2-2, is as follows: KAGVTQTPRYLIKTRGQQVTLSCSPISGHRSVSWYQQTPGQGLQFLFEYFSETQRNKGNFPGRFSGRQFSNSRSEMNVSTLELGDSALYLCASTQLLAGDVDTGELFFGEGSRLTVL.

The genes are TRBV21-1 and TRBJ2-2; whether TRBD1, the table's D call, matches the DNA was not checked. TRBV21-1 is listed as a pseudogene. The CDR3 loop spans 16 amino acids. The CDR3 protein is CASSTQQGWVTGELFF. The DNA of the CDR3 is TGTGCCAGCAGCACACAACAGGGCTGGGTCACCGGGGAGCTGTTTTTT.

The DNA of the CDR3 is TGTGCCAGCAGCTTAGGATCCGGGGCTGGAAACACCATATATTTT. Translating gives CASSLGSGAGNTIYF. V is TRBV13 and J is TRBJ1-3; D is ambiguous. There are 15 residues in the CDR3. V dropped 0 bases and J dropped 2 bases, with 8 bases sitting between them. Germline CDR1 and CDR2: PRHDT and FYEKMQ (reference sequence).

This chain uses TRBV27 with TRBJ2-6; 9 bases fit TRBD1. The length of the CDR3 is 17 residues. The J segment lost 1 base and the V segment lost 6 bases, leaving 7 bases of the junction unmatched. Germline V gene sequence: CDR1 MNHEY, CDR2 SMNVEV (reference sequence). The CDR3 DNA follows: TGTGCCAGCAGATATGGGACAGGGCGATCTGGGGCCAACGTCCTGACTTTC. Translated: CASRYGTGRSGANVLTF.

The CDR3 DNA is TGTGCCAGCAGTTTAGACAGGGACCAGCCCCAGCATTTT. It specifies CASSLDRDQPQHF. The rearrangement uses TRBV12-3 or TRBV12-4 and TRBJ1-5, with D tentatively TRBD1 (6 bases). This CDR3 is built from 13 residues. V lost 1 base and J lost 7, with 8 bases in between.

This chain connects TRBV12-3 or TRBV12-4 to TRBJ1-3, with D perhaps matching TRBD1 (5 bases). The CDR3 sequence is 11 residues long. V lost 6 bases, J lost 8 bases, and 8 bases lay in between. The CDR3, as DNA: TGTGCCAGCAGACACAGGTACACCATATATTTT. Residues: CASRHRYTIYF.

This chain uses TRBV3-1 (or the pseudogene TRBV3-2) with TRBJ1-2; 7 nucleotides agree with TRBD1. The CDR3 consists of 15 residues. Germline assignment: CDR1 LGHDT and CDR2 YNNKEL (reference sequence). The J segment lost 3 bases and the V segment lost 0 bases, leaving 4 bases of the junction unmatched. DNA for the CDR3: TGTGCCAGCAGCCAAGAAACAGGGGTTGACTATGGCTACACCTTC. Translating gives CASSQETGVDYGYTF.

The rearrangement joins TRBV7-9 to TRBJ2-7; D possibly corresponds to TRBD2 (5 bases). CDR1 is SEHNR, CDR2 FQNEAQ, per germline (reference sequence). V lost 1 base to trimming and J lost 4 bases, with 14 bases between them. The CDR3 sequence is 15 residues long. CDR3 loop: CASSLVAGPGYEQYF. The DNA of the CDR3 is TGTGCCAGCAGCTTAGTTGCGGGCCCGGGGTACGAGCAGTACTTC.

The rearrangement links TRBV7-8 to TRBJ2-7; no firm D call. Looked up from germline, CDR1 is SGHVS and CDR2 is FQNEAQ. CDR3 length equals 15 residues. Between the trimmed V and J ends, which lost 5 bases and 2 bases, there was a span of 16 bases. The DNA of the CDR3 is TGTGCCAGCAGCCTCCATTCTGGTGTGCCCTACGAGCAGTACTTC. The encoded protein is CASSLHSGVPYEQYF.